The present TCR beta chain was sequenced within a study of T cell repertoires in cytomegalovirus infection. Overall study context: Public TCR beta signatures were indicative of both CMV infection and a matching HLA type.

Study results and limitations: Cumulative frequency (of public TCR beta family members) identified carriers of CMV plus the relevant HLA. CMV-specific TCR beta clonotypes restricted by HLA-C were the ones dominating the ex vivo response.

TCRdb re-called the reads with MiXCR, one entry per CDR3 protein. The table shows around 500,000 distinct CDR3 sequences, with 40% to 50% occurring only once. The CDR3 extends over 13 amino acids. Germline CDR1 reads SGHTA; CDR2 reads FQGNSA. V lost 8 bases and J lost 3, with 12 bases in between. A few counts support this clonotype. What it binds is not known. This specimen was cultured PBMCs, taken from culture after CMV antigen stimulation. This rearrangement joins TRBV7-2 to TRBJ2-3, with D perhaps matching TRBD1 or TRBD2 (6 bases each). This receptor was identified in a human donor in good health (CMV status not recorded). Some clones in this sample may be carry-over from other donors' samples. The CDR3 loop reads CASGAGQTDTQYF. The CDR3 region has the DNA TGTGCCAGCGGGGCGGGACAAACAGATACGCAGTATTTT.